Listed below are T cell receptor beta chains from one sample, sequenced in a study of T cell repertoires in ileal Crohn's disease. Using immunoSEQ multiplex PCR, the repertoire was profiled, and TCRdb retains in-frame clones only, with some absent. The profile covers thousands of clones, with 84% appearing a single time and roughly 8.4% taken by the ten largest. The sample was ileal tissue. These receptors came from an adult with Crohn's disease. CDR3s include the opening cysteine and the closing phenylalanine or tryptophan. The D gene is left open where the match is weak. Where a row states a size, it is once, few, many or the class of an expanded clone; other rows omit it.

>TRBJ2-2|TRBV5-1|-|TRBD2
TGCGCCAGCAGCTCAGGACTAGCGGGGGAGCTGTTTTTT
CASSSGLAGELFF
>TRBJ1-1|TRBV5-5|-|-
TGTGCCAGCAGCTTGCGGACTGAAGCTTTCTTT
CASSLRTEAFF
>TRBJ2-3|TRBV4-2|-|-
TGTGCCAGCAGCCCTAGACCGGGGACAGATACGCAGTATTTT
CASSPRPGTDTQYF
>TRBJ1-1|TRBV7-9|-|-
TGTGCCAGCAGCTATGACATCAACACTGAAGCTTTCTTT
CASSYDINTEAFF
>TRBJ2-5|TRBV6-1|once|TRBD1
TGTGCCAGCAGTGATACAAGACAGGGGGCTTTTGGGGAGACCCAGTACTTC
CASSDTRQGAFGETQYF
>TRBJ2-7|TRBV6-5|-|TRBD2
TGTGCCAGCAGTTACACTAGCGGGAGGCGCGAGCAGTACTTC
CASSYTSGRREQYF
>TRBJ1-5|TRBV6-1|-|-
TGTGCCAGCAGTGAAACCCAGGGAAATCAGCCCCAGCATTTT
CASSETQGNQPQHF
>TRBJ1-1|TRBV7-2|-|TRBD1
TGTGCCAGCCTCAGGGGGCAATGGGGAGAAGCTTTCTTT
CASLRGQWGEAFF
>TRBJ2-2|TRBV29-1|-|TRBD2
TGCAGCGTCACTAGCGGGGCGAACACCGGGGAGCTGTTTTTT
CSVTSGANTGELFF
>TRBJ1-5|TRBV6-1|-|TRBD1
TGTGCCAGCAGACAGAGACAGGGGTCGTTGCAGCCCCAGCATTTT
CASRQRQGSLQPQHF
>TRBJ2-5|TRBV5-8|-|TRBD1
TGTGCCAGCAGCTTTGGACAGGTTCAAGAGACCCAGTACTTC
CASSFGQVQETQYF
>TRBJ1-2|TRBV5-1|-|-
TGCGCCAGCAGCTTGGGGGACACGACGACGTATGGCTACACCTTC
CASSLGDTTTYGYTF
>TRBJ2-7|TRBV7-2|few|TRBD2
TGTGCCAGCAGCTTAGCGACTAGCGGGACGAGGGAGCAGTACTTC
CASSLATSGTREQYF
>TRBJ1-5|TRBV6-1|-|-
TGTGCCAGCAGTGGTCGAGGTAATCAGCCCCAGCATTTT
CASSGRGNQPQHF
>TRBJ1-1|TRBV7-3|-|-
TGTGCCAGCAGCTTAACGTTCGGGTCAGATGAAGCTTTCTTT
CASSLTFGSDEAFF
>TRBJ2-1|TRBV6-6|-|-
TGTGCCAGCAGCTCGGGGAGCGATGAGCAGTTCTTC
CASSSGSDEQFF
>TRBJ2-5|TRBV7-6|-|TRBD2
TGTGCCAGCAGCCTTGGGGGGCTAGCGGGAGTGGGTGAGACCCAGTACTTC
CASSLGGLAGVGETQYF
>TRBJ2-1|TRBV13|once|-
TGTGCCAGCAGCTTAAAACTCCGGAGCTCCTACAATGAGCAGTTCTTC
CASSLKLRSSYNEQFF
>TRBJ2-1|TRBV15|once|-
TGTGCCACCAGCACCCACGGCGGTGAGGGGCAGTTCTTC
CATSTHGGEGQFF
>TRBJ2-3|TRBV30|-|-
TGTGCCTGGAGCCCTACAGATACGCAGTATTTT
CAWSPTDTQYF
>TRBJ1-2|TRBV7-9|-|-
TGTGCCAGCAGCTCATCGTGGAGCGGGCGTAACTATGGCTACACCTTC
CASSSSWSGRNYGYTF
>TRBJ2-1|TRBV27|-|-
TGTGCCAGCAGTTTGACAGGGAGGAGTGAGCAGTTCTTC
CASSLTGRSEQFF
>TRBJ2-3|TRBV27|-|TRBD1
TGTGCCAGCGGGTCGGGACAGGGTATTGGTACGCAGTATTTT
CASGSGQGIGTQYF
>TRBJ1-2|TRBV27|once|-
TGTGCCAGCAGTGCTAGGGGCAGGGAATTTGGTGGCTACACCTTC
CASSARGREFGGYTF
>TRBJ2-2|TRBV6-1|few|TRBD1
TGTGCCAGCAGTGAAGAGACAGGGGGCACCGGGGAGCTGTTTTTT
CASSEETGGTGELFF
>TRBJ1-5|TRBV7-8|-|TRBD1
TGTGCCAGCAGCCCAGTGACAGGGGTCAGCAATCAGCCCCAGCATTTT
CASSPVTGVSNQPQHF
>TRBJ2-3|TRBV7-9|-|-
TGTGCCAGCAGCTTATCGACTAGTAAAGATACGCAGTATTTT
CASSLSTSKDTQYF
>TRBJ1-5|TRBV19|-|TRBD1
TGTGCCAGTAGTATCAGGGGGAATCAGCCCCAGCATTTT
CASSIRGNQPQHF